A selection of T cell receptor beta chains follows, all from one sample in a study of cytomegalovirus exposure and HLA in healthy donors. Assay used: immunoSEQ multiplex PCR; TCRdb lists only in-frame clones, some missing. Of roughly 200,000 clones in the sample, 70% are singletons; the top ten hold less than 3%. The sample was PBMCs. The origin of the receptors is a man in his forties in good health and CMV-seropositive. Each CDR3 is given with its conserved first and last residue. A D gene is named only where the DNA matches it firmly. Clone size appears in some rows only: once, few, many, or a class for an expanded clone.

j_gene,abundance,d_gene,v_gene,CDR3aa,CDR3nt
TRBJ1-5,.,.,TRBV5-6,CASSLGMRGNQPQHF,TGTGCCAGCAGCTTGGGGATGCGGGGCAATCAGCCCCAGCATTTT
TRBJ2-3,.,TRBD2,TRBV2,CASSETGAGGPDTQYF,TGTGCCAGCAGTGAAACTGGAGCGGGGGGCCCAGATACGCAGTATTTT
TRBJ2-2,.,.,TRBV6-5,CASSPTDTNTGELFF,TGTGCCAGCAGTCCTACGGACACAAACACCGGGGAGCTGTTTTTT
TRBJ2-7,.,.,TRBV7-2,CASLALFPGISEQYF,TGTGCCAGCCTCGCGCTGTTTCCAGGGATCAGCGAGCAGTACTTC
TRBJ1-4,.,.,TRBV6-6,CASWDLRGGGEKLFF,TGTGCCAGCTGGGACCTGAGGGGGGGAGGTGAAAAACTGTTTTTT
TRBJ2-3,.,TRBD1,TRBV18,CASSPQTGGTDTQYF,TGTGCCAGCTCACCACAAACAGGGGGGACAGATACGCAGTATTTT
TRBJ1-1,.,.,TRBV19,CASSFGSAEAFF,TGTGCCAGTAGTTTCGGGTCGGCTGAAGCTTTCTTT
TRBJ2-1,.,TRBD2,TRBV2,CASKTVAGGLNEQFF,TGTGCCAGCAAAACCGTAGCGGGGGGGCTCAATGAGCAGTTCTTC
TRBJ1-4,.,.,TRBV7-9,CASSLIGQGYEKLFF,TGTGCCAGCAGCTTAATAGGTCAGGGGTATGAAAAACTGTTTTTT
TRBJ2-7,.,.,TRBV4-1,CASSPSGYEQYF,TGCGCCAGCAGCCCCTCGGGGTACGAGCAGTACTTC
TRBJ2-2,.,.,TRBV1,CTSSHQVGGEVGELFF,TGCACCAGCAGCCACCAGGTGGGGGGGGAGGTCGGGGAGCTGTTTTTT
TRBJ1-1,once,.,TRBV27,CASSCLYIPRNTEAFF,TGTGCCAGCAGTTGTCTGTACATCCCTCGGAACACTGAAGCTTTCTTT
TRBJ2-1,.,.,TRBV27,CASSFTGMNEQFF,TGTGCCAGCAGTTTTACAGGGATGAATGAGCAGTTCTTC
TRBJ1-3,.,.,TRBV10-1,CASSDLGNTIYF,TGCGCCAGCAGTGACCTGGGAAACACCATATATTTT
TRBJ2-7,once,.,TRBV6-5,CASSGALLPYEQYF,TGTGCCAGCAGTGGGGCCTTATTACCCTACGAGCAGTACTTC
TRBJ1-1,.,.,TRBV5-1,CASSLGAYAEAFF,TGCGCCAGCAGCTTGGGGGCCTATGCTGAAGCTTTCTTT
TRBJ2-7,few,TRBD1,TRBV27,CASSPTGTGSYEQYF,TGTGCCAGCAGCCCCACCGGGACAGGCTCCTACGAGCAGTACTTC
TRBJ2-2,.,TRBD1,TRBV18,CASSPGPGTGPLFF,TGTGCCAGCTCACCCGGACCAGGGACAGGGCCGCTGTTTTTT
TRBJ2-7,.,.,TRBV6-1,CASRATIGVEQYF,TGTGCCAGCAGGGCGACCATCGGGGTCGAGCAGTACTTC
TRBJ2-7,.,.,TRBV18,CASSPSGNEQYF,TGTGCCAGCTCACCATCAGGGAACGAGCAGTACTTC
TRBJ1-4,.,TRBD1,TRBV9,CASSDTGATNEKLFF,TGTGCCAGCAGCGACACAGGGGCAACTAATGAAAAACTGTTTTTT
TRBJ2-5,.,TRBD1,TRBV4-3,CASSQDPGQGAETQYF,TGCGCCAGCAGCCAAGATCCAGGACAGGGGGCGGAGACCCAGTACTTC